Following are 8 T cell receptor beta chains from one sample sequenced in a study of T cells after yellow fever vaccination. One entry per CDR3 protein results from TCRdb running MiXCR on the 5' RACE reads. Among about 340,000 distinct CDR3 sequences listed, about an eighth were seen once. The specimen was CD4+ T cells sorted from PBMCs, collected 15 days after the yellow fever booster vaccination. All receptors come from a young man who received the YFV17D yellow fever vaccine.

V usage is TRBV5-1 and J usage is TRBJ2-5; possibly TRBD1 for D (6 bases). Germline V gives CDR1 SGHRS, CDR2 YFSETQ. The V end was cut by 2 bases, the J end by 5 bases, with 13 bases between. The CDR3 runs to 14 residues. The CDR3 protein is CASSLQGAWETQYF. The CDR3 bases are TGCGCCAGCAGCTTACAGGGAGCTTGGGAGACCCAGTACTTC.

This clonotype has only a few counts. V and J are TRBV15 and TRBJ2-3; 9 bases map to TRBD2. Trimming cost V 1 base and J 1 base; bases outside gene matches: 0. The CDR3 consists of 15 residues. Germline values: CDR1 LNHNV, CDR2 YYDKDF (reference sequence). CDR3 amino acids: CATSRASGGTDTQYF. CDR3 DNA: TGTGCCACCAGCAGAGCTAGCGGGGGCACAGATACGCAGTATTTT.

This clonotype was detected only a few times. The rearrangement joins TRBV6-1 to TRBJ1-5, with a tentative D call TRBD1 (6 bases). V lost 1 base, J lost 6 bases, and 10 bases lay in between. The CDR3 is 14 amino acids. The germline CDR1 and CDR2 sequences are MNHNS and SASEGT. CDR3 nucleotide sequence: TGTGCCAGCAGTGAAGTCAGGGGAAGTCAGCCCCAGCATTTT. Its translation: CASSEVRGSQPQHF.

This clonotype showed up many times. This chain uses TRBV5-5 with TRBJ2-5, with 9 positions matching TRBD1. The CDR3 is 14 residues long. The ends lost 4 bases at V and 0 bases at J; junction bases unmatched: 1. Germline CDR1 and CDR2: SGHKS and YYEKEE (reference sequence). Here the CDR3 reads CASSRDRDQETQYF. CDR3 coding DNA: TGTGCCAGCAGCAGGGACAGGGACCAAGAGACCCAGTACTTC. Drawing the rest from reference TRBV5-5 and TRBJ2-5, the complete variable domain is DAGVTQSPTHLIKTRGQQVTLRCSPISGHKSVSWYQQVLGQGPQFIFQYYEKEERGRGNFPDRFSARQFPNYSSELNVNALLLGDSALYLCASSRDRDQETQYFGPGTRLLVL.

The chain employs TRBV7-9 and TRBJ1-6; possibly TRBD1 for D (6 bases). The germline CDR1 and CDR2 sequences are SEHNR and FQNEAQ (reference sequence). Trimming left V 5 bases short and J 10 bases short, with 12 bases between. The CDR3 runs to 13 residues. The CDR3 spells CASSANRESPLHF. Here the CDR3 DNA reads TGTGCCAGCAGCGCAAACAGGGAGTCACCCCTCCACTTT.

This clonotype has only a few counts. The chain has TRBV7-8 and TRBJ2-5; 9 nucleotides agree with TRBD1. After removal of 6 bases from V and 4 bases from J, the junction contained 6 bases not matched to a gene. CDR1 SGHVS and CDR2 FQNEAQ come from the germline V gene. CDR3 size: 14 residues. CDR3 sequence: CASSQQGAGETQYF. CDR3 DNA sequence: TGTGCCAGCAGTCAACAGGGGGCCGGAGAGACCCAGTACTTC.

This clonotype was found a few times. V is TRBV15 and J is TRBJ2-6, with 7 bases lining up with TRBD1. The V gene's germline CDR1 is LNHNV and CDR2 YYDKDF (reference sequence). V lost 6 bases to trimming and J lost 2 bases; unmatched junction nucleotides: 10. This CDR3 has 17 amino acids. This chain's CDR3 is CATRRQGRYAGANVLTF. In nucleotides, the CDR3 is TGTGCCACCAGAAGACAGGGACGTTACGCTGGGGCCAACGTCCTGACTTTC.

This clonotype was observed a few times. This chain connects TRBV15 to TRBJ1-6; D ambiguous. The CDR3 is made up of 16 amino acids. V was shortened by 0 bases and J by 9 bases, with 15 bases between the two germline ends. Looked up from germline, CDR1 is LNHNV and CDR2 is YYDKDF (reference sequence). In DNA form, the CDR3 reads TGTGCCACCAGCAGAGATCCGACCGGAGTTCTTTCACCCCTCCACTTT. It is translated as CATSRDPTGVLSPLHF.